What follows are 31 T cell receptor beta chains derived from one specimen sequenced in a study of OX40 agonist ivuxolimab in advanced cancers. Sequencing was performed with immunoSEQ multiplex PCR; in TCRdb, only in-frame clones are kept and a portion is missing. Here the sample spans about 62,000 clones, about 88% being singletons. The source material was CD4+ or CD8+ T cells sorted from blood, sampled in a trial of the OX40 agonist ivuxolimab. The receptors were gathered from an adult with an advanced solid tumor such as melanoma, head and neck, liver or kidney cancer.

V is TRBV15 and J is TRBJ2-3, with D uncertain. The germline V and J ends were trimmed by 0 bases and 5 bases, with 9 bases remaining between them. Germline assignment: CDR1 LNHNV and CDR2 YYDKDF (reference sequence). CDR3 length: 14 amino acids. This CDR3 is CATSRDGQLDTQYF. The CDR3 region has the DNA TGTGCCACCAGCAGAGATGGCCAGCTAGATACGCAGTATTTT.

A few counts support this clone. The J gene is TRBJ1-5, the V gene TRBV7-2; no reliable D call. This CDR3 comprises 12 residues. CDR1 and CDR2 (germline): SGHTA, FQGNSA. Trimming took 7 bases from V and 11 from J, leaving 15 bases between them. Here the CDR3 DNA reads TGTGCCAGCACCTTGTGGACCGGGGCCCAGCATTTT. Its translation is CASTLWTGAQHF.

This rearrangement joins TRBV5-4 to TRBJ1-1; tentatively, D is TRBD1 (6 bases). Trimming stripped 3 bases from V and 4 bases from J, with 16 bases between. The CDR3 runs 15 residues. Germline loops: CDR1 SGHNT, CDR2 YYREEE (reference sequence). The CDR3 DNA follows: TGTGCCAGCAGCTCTCCCTTAAGGGGGGTCACTGAAGCTTTCTTT. It encodes CASSSPLRGVTEAFF.

V is TRBV14 and J is TRBJ2-1; no definite D call. With 1 base removed from V and 9 bases from J, the gap between germline ends came to 10 bases. From germline, CDR1 is SGHDN and CDR2 FVKESK. This CDR3 is 13 amino acids long. The CDR3 sequence is CASSQVVGREQFF. CDR3 bases: TGTGCCAGCAGCCAAGTGGTCGGCCGTGAGCAGTTCTTC.

This clone appeared a single time. The chain has TRBV18 and TRBJ1-1, with a weak D call TRBD1 (5 bases). The CDR3 sequence is 14 residues long. Germline loops: CDR1 KGHSH, CDR2 LQKENI. V was clipped by 4 bases and J by 7 bases, with 16 bases between them. The CDR3 DNA reads TGTGCCAGCTCACTCTCCGAGAGGACAAGTGAAGCTTTCTTT. Translated, it gives CASSLSERTSEAFF. Filled out from reference TRBV18 and TRBJ1-1, the complete variable domain reads NAGVMQNPRHLVRRRGQEARLRCSPMKGHSHVYWYRQLPEEGLKFMVYLQKENIIDESGMPKERFSAEFPKEGPSILRIQQVVRGDSAAYFCASSLSERTSEAFFGQGTRLTVV.

This CDR3 reads CASSLGRVGNIQYF. DNA for the CDR3: TGTGCCAGCAGCTTAGGGCGTGTGGGAAACATTCAGTACTTC. The genes are TRBV7-8 and TRBJ2-4; D is uncertain. Per germline, CDR1 SGHVS and CDR2 FQNEAQ. V dropped 1 base and J dropped 6 bases, with 10 bases sitting between them. The CDR3 length is 14 residues. The full variable domain, rest sourced from reference TRBV7-8 and TRBJ2-4, is GAGVSQSPRYKVAKRGQDVALRCDPISGHVSLFWYQQALGQGPEFLTYFQNEAQLDKSGLPSDRFFAERPEGSVSTLKIQRTQQEDSAVYLCASSLGRVGNIQYFGAGTRLSVL.

The chain couples TRBV9 to TRBJ2-1; TRBD1 or TRBD2 may be the D gene (5 bases each). The V gene's germline CDR1 is SGDLS and CDR2 YYNGEE. The CDR3 covers 17 residues. Trimming took 0 bases from V and 7 from J, leaving 20 bases between them. The CDR3 nucleotides are TGTGCCAGCAGCGTAGGTTTGGCAGGGAGTTTCGCAAATGAGCAGTTCTTC. It codes for CASSVGLAGSFANEQFF.

The chain carries TRBV2 and TRBJ2-2; D possibly corresponds to TRBD1 (5 bases). V dropped 4 bases and J dropped 2 bases, with 8 bases sitting between them. This CDR3 has 14 amino acids. In germline, CDR1 is SNHLY, CDR2 FYNNEI. CDR3 DNA: TGTGCCAGCAGTGGACAGACCAACACCGGGGAGCTGTTTTTT. It is translated as CASSGQTNTGELFF.

This sequence joins TRBV6-1 and TRBJ2-5; D is uncertain. CDR1 MNHNS and CDR2 SASEGT come from the germline V gene. V dropped 7 bases and J dropped 4 bases, with 16 bases sitting between them. This CDR3 contains 14 residues. The chain's CDR3 is CASIENRMSETQYF. The CDR3 DNA is TGTGCCAGCATAGAGAATAGGATGTCAGAGACCCAGTACTTC.

The chain joins TRBV2 to TRBJ2-3, with 11 nucleotides matching TRBD2. The germline CDR1 and CDR2 sequences are SNHLY and FYNNEI. There are 18 residues in the CDR3. V was clipped by 3 bases and J by 2 bases; unmatched bases: 10. The CDR3 reads CASSDIELAGVATDTQYF. DNA of the CDR3: TGTGCCAGCAGTGATATAGAACTAGCGGGAGTGGCCACAGATACGCAGTATTTT.

V gene TRBV25-1 combines with J gene TRBJ2-1; TRBD1 or TRBD2 may be the D gene (5 bases each). This CDR3 spans 14 amino acids. V lost 5 bases and J 9 bases, leaving 17 bases between the germline ends. Germline CDR1 and CDR2: MGHDK and SYGVNS. DNA of the CDR3: TGTGCCAGCAGTTACTCTTGGGACCTCGGTGAGCAGTTCTTC. It is translated as CASSYSWDLGEQFF.

The V and J genes are TRBV4-3 and TRBJ2-7; D is unresolved. Per germline, CDR1 LGHNA and CDR2 YSLEER. V was trimmed by 1 base and J by 3 bases, leaving 7 bases between them. The CDR3 has 13 residues. CDR3 protein: CASSQVPDYEQYF. CDR3 sequence (DNA): TGCGCCAGCAGCCAAGTCCCAGACTACGAGCAGTACTTC.

The chain carries TRBV19 and TRBJ2-5; weak D call: TRBD2 (7 bases). The closer fit of TRBJ2-7 to the DNA end suggests the J call may be wrong. The CDR3 is made up of 21 amino acids. The germline gives CDR1 LNHDA, CDR2 SQIVND (reference sequence). The CDR3 reads CASSITGYLHPPSGPSYEQYF. The DNA of the CDR3 is TGTGCCAGTAGTATCACAGGGTATCTTCACCCTCCTAGCGGTCCCTCCTACGAGCAGTACTTC.

V and J are TRBV10-3 and TRBJ2-5; 16 nucleotides line up with TRBD2. Looked up from germline, CDR1 is ENHRY and CDR2 is SYGVKD. This CDR3 is 15 amino acids long. The V segment lost 6 bases and the J segment 5 bases; nucleotides outside the gene matches: 3. CDR3 loop: CAISAGLAGGETQYF. The CDR3 DNA sequence: TGTGCCATCAGCGCGGGACTAGCGGGAGGGGAGACCCAGTACTTC.

This clone was detected only once. The V call is TRBV11-2, the J call TRBJ2-7; TRBD2 aligns across 8 bases. This CDR3 has 15 residues. The V and J ends lost 5 bases and 6 bases, in that order; junction bases with no gene match: 12. In germline, CDR1 is SGHAT, CDR2 FQNNGV. This CDR3 reads CASSPGLAGSSEQYF. CDR3 DNA sequence: TGTGCCAGCAGCCCCGGACTAGCAGGAAGCTCCGAGCAGTACTTC.

The chain combines TRBV21-1 with TRBJ1-1; no check of the table's D call, TRBD1, against the DNA was made. TRBV21-1 is reported as a pseudogene. This CDR3 is 16 amino acids long. The chain's CDR3 is CASGKRDRGPGTEAFF. In nucleotides, the CDR3 is TGTGCCAGCGGAAAACGGGACAGGGGCCCCGGGACTGAAGCTTTCTTT.

The genes are TRBV27 and TRBJ2-3; no clear D gene. This CDR3 comprises 14 residues. The ends were cut back, 1 base at V and 4 bases at J, with 9 bases in the middle. CDR1 is MNHEY and CDR2 is SMNVEV in the germline V gene (reference sequence). CDR3 nucleotides: TGTGCCAGCAGTTTATACTCCCTTCCAGATACGCAGTATTTT. Amino acid sequence: CASSLYSLPDTQYF.

In this sample, this clone turned up a few times. This rearrangement joins TRBV6-1 to TRBJ2-1, with 9 bases fitting TRBD2. V shed 4 bases and J 10 bases; nucleotides not matched to a gene: 11. This CDR3 spans 15 amino acids. Germline CDR1 reads MNHNS; CDR2 reads SASEGT. The CDR3 DNA reads as TGTGCCAGCAGTGTGTTGGCGGGAGGGAAGGAGGAGCAGTTCTTC. Translating it yields CASSVLAGGKEEQFF.

The V and J genes are TRBV14 and TRBJ2-5; no firm D call. Trimming shortened V by 1 base and J by 5 bases, and 5 bases separated the two germline ends. Germline V gives CDR1 SGHDN, CDR2 FVKESK. This CDR3 spans 12 amino acids. CDR3 DNA sequence: TGTGCCAGCAGCCAAGCGAGGGAGACCCAGTACTTC. Its protein is CASSQARETQYF.

The rearrangement uses TRBV28 and TRBJ2-2; 15 bases fit TRBD2. J gave up 8 bases and V 3 bases, and 7 bases lay outside the gene matches. The CDR3 sequence is 17 residues long. Germline loops: CDR1 MDHEN, CDR2 SYDVKM. The CDR3 region has the DNA TGTGCCAGCAGTTTGAGCGGACTAGCGGGAGGGACGGGGGAGCTGTTTTTT. Amino acid sequence: CASSLSGLAGGTGELFF.

The chain couples TRBV6-1 to TRBJ1-6; D is undetermined. The V gene lost 4 bases and the J gene lost 8 bases, with 3 bases spanning the gap. The CDR3 runs 11 residues. Germline values: CDR1 MNHNS, CDR2 SASEGT. CDR3 sequence (DNA): TGTGCCAGCAGTGGGGATTCACCCCTCCACTTT. Its protein product is CASSGDSPLHF.

The gene calls are TRBV28 and TRBJ2-5; 11 nucleotides match TRBD1. Germline V lookup: CDR1 MDHEN, CDR2 SYDVKM. The CDR3 consists of 14 residues. V lost 7 bases to trimming and J lost 6 bases; unmatched junction nucleotides: 7. For the CDR3, the DNA is TGTGCCAGCACCCCCGGGACAGGGGGTCAGACCCAGTACTTC. This sequence encodes CASTPGTGGQTQYF.

The chain combines TRBV5-8 with TRBJ2-3; D remains unclear. The V end lost 2 bases, the J end lost 5 bases, and 12 bases lay between the germline ends. Per the germline V gene, CDR1 is SGHTS and CDR2 is YDEGEE. CDR3 length: 14 amino acids. The CDR3 spells CASSFSRFGDTQYF. DNA for the CDR3: TGTGCCAGCAGCTTCAGCAGGTTCGGAGATACGCAGTATTTT. The whole variable domain, filled in from reference TRBV5-8 and TRBJ2-3, reads EAGVTQSPTHLIKTRGQQATLRCSPISGHTSVYWYQQALGLGLQFLLWYDEGEERNRGNFPPRFSGRQFPNYSSELNVNALELEDSALYLCASSFSRFGDTQYFGPGTRLTVL.

The rearrangement joins TRBV18 to TRBJ1-2; TRBD1 might be the D (5 bases). Trimming took off 2 bases at V and 0 bases at J, with 13 bases between the two ends. The CDR3 runs 16 residues. Per germline, CDR1 KGHSH and CDR2 LQKENI. CDR3 in DNA: TGTGCCAGCTCACCAATGGGGAGACAGACTAACTATGGCTACACCTTC. Protein sequence: CASSPMGRQTNYGYTF.

This clone was detected only once. The genes are TRBV28 and TRBJ1-5; D gene uncertain. This CDR3 has 17 residues. V was clipped by 2 bases and J by 0 bases, with 14 bases between them. The V gene's germline CDR1 is MDHEN and CDR2 SYDVKM. The CDR3 is CASSLKATLYSNQPQHF. CDR3 coding DNA: TGTGCCAGCAGTTTAAAAGCTACACTCTATAGCAATCAGCCCCAGCATTTT.

The chain recombines TRBV29-1 with TRBJ2-1; the D call may be TRBD1 or TRBD2 (5 bases each). The CDR3 runs 13 residues. Germline CDR1 is SQVTM and CDR2 is ANQGSEA. With 6 bases removed from V and 8 bases from J, the gap between germline ends came to 17 bases. The CDR3 DNA reads as TGCAGCGTACGCCGGGACGCAGTGGATGAGCAGTTCTTC. It codes for CSVRRDAVDEQFF.

This clone was detected only a few times. CDR3 bases: TGTGCCAGTAGTATACTCGGCAGGGGTGCCGAGCAGTACTTC. Protein product: CASSILGRGAEQYF. The chain is built from TRBV19 and TRBJ2-7; D possibly corresponds to TRBD1 (6 bases). Trimming removed 2 bases at V and 6 bases at J, with 14 bases between. The CDR3 totals 14 residues. CDR1 and CDR2 (germline): LNHDA, SQIVND (reference sequence).

The chain joins TRBV10-1 to TRBJ2-3; perhaps D is TRBD1 or TRBD2 (5 bases each). V was clipped by 6 bases and J by 4 bases, with 17 bases between them. CDR3 size: 15 residues. CDR1 is WNHNN, CDR2 SYGVQD, per germline (reference sequence). The CDR3 coding sequence is TGCGCCAGCAGCATTCATGGGACCCACGCAGATACGCAGTATTTT. This codes for CASSIHGTHADTQYF.

The chain combines TRBV6-6 with TRBJ2-7; D might be TRBD1 (6 bases). This CDR3 has 13 residues. V gave up 1 base and J gave up 9 bases, with 13 bases separating them. Germline-derived CDR1 and CDR2 are MNHNY and SVGAGI (reference sequence). Written as DNA, the CDR3 is TGTGCCAGCAGTTACTTGGACAGTTTTGGGCAGTACTTC. Translating gives CASSYLDSFGQYF.

The chain links TRBV6-1 to TRBJ2-3; the D is unclear. Deletions cut 4 bases from V and 0 bases from J, with 11 bases between. CDR3 length: 15 residues. The V gene's germline CDR1 is MNHNS and CDR2 SASEGT. The CDR3: CASSGGSSSTDTQYF. Here the CDR3 DNA reads TGTGCCAGCAGTGGCGGCTCGTCTAGCACAGATACGCAGTATTTT.

The chain joins TRBV5-1 to TRBJ1-3; tentatively, D is TRBD1 (6 bases). The CDR3 consists of 16 residues. From germline, CDR1 is SGHRS and CDR2 YFSETQ. V was shortened by 4 bases and J by 2 bases, with 16 bases between the two germline ends. The CDR3 DNA follows: TGCGCCAGCAGCCAGATTACAGGGTTCGCTGGAAACACCATATATTTT. This encodes CASSQITGFAGNTIYF.